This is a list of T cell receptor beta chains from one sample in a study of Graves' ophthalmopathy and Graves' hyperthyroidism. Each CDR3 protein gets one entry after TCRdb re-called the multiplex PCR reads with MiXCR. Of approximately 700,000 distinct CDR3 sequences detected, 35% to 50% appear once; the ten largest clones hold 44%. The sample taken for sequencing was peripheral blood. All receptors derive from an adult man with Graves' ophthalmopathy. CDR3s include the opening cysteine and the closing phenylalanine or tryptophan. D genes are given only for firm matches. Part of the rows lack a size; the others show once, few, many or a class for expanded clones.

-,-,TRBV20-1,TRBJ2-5,TGCAGTGCTAGCGCAACCCAGTACTTC,CSASATQYF
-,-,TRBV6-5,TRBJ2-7,TGTGCCAGCAGCCCGGGGAGAGGATTCTCCTACGAGCAGTACTTC,CASSPGRGFSYEQYF
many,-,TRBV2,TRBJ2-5,TGTGCCAGCAGTCCGGACGAGACCCAGTACTTC,CASSPDETQYF
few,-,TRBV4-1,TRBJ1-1,-,CASSQDRDSTLGAFF
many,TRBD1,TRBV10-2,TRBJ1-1,TGCGCCAGCAGGGAGACAGGGACCACTGAAGCTTTCTTT,CASRETGTTEAFF
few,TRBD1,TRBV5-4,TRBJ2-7,TGTGCCAGCAGCGTAGTACCGGGACAGGGGTCATCCTACGAGCAGTACTTC,CASSVVPGQGSSYEQYF
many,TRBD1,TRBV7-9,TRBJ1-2,TGTGCCAGCAGCTTAGGCGGGACAGGGGAGGGCTACACCTTC,CASSLGGTGEGYTF
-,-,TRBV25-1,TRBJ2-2,TGTGCCAGCAGCTTAGGACGGAGTCCCGGGGAGCTGTTTTTT,CASSLGRSPGELFF
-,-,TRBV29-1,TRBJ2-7,TGCAGCTCGGAAGGGGGCGAGCAGTACTTC,CSSEGGEQYF
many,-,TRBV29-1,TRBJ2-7,TGCAGCGTGTACGAGGGGAACTACGAGCAGTACTTC,CSVYEGNYEQYF
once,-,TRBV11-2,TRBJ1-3,TGTGCCAGCAGCCAGGGCCCAGTCTCTGGAAACACCATATATTTT,CASSQGPVSGNTIYF
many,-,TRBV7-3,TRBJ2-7,TGTGCCAGCAGCTATTTCTACGAGCAGTACTTC,CASSYFYEQYF
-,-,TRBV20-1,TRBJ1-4,TGCAGTGCCAGCAGCGGGACCCCGGGCGATGAAAAACTGTTTTTT,CSASSGTPGDEKLFF
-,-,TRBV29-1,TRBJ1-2,TGCAGTGCTAGTAACGGGTATGGCTACACCTTC,CSASNGYGYTF
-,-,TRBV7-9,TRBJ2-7,TGCGCCAGCAGCTCCTCCGGGACGAGGGCCTACGAGCAGTACTTC,CASSSSGTRAYEQYF
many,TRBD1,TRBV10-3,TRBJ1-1,TGTGCCATCAGTCCCGGACAGGTCAAAAACACTGAAGCTTTCTTT,CAISPGQVKNTEAFF
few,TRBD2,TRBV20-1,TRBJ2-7,TGCAGTGCTAGGAGCGGGAGAAGGTCCTACGAGCAGTACTTC,CSARSGRRSYEQYF
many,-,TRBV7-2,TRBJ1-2,TGTGCCAGCAGCTTATTCGCGGATCGCTATGGCTACACCTTC,CASSLFADRYGYTF
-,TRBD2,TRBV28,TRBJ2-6,TGTGCCAGCAGTCCCCCGTGGGGGGGGAACTACGTCCTGACTTTC,CASSPPWGGNYVLTF
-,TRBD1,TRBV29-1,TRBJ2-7,TGCAGCGGGGGGGGGACAGGGTACTACGAGCAGTACTTC,CSGGGTGYYEQYF
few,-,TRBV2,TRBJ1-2,TGTGCCAGCAGACAAGCAGCGGCCAACTATGGCTACACCTTC,CASRQAAANYGYTF
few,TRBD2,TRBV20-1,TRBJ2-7,TGCAGTGCTAGAGATCCGGCAGGACTAGCGGGAGATATATACGAGCAGTACTTC,CSARDPAGLAGDIYEQYF
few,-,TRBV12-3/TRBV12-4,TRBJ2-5,TGTGCCAGCAGCCCTGGAAGGGTTGAGACCCAGTACTTC,CASSPGRVETQYF
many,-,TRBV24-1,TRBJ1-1,TGTGCCACCAGTCGTGGGTCAAACACTGAAGCTTTCTTT,CATSRGSNTEAFF
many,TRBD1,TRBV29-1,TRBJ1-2,TGCAGCGTTGTGGCAGGGGGTGACTATGGCTACACCTTC,CSVVAGGDYGYTF